The source of this T cell receptor beta chain is a study of cytomegalovirus exposure and HLA in healthy donors. General study findings and limits: According to the study, some 160 TCR beta chains were cytomegalovirus-associated. In a later analysis, TCR beta V- and J-gene trimming was associated with a missense DCLRE1C variant. The authors reported that TCR beta sequences could predict HLA-A and HLA-B alleles. These predictions were accurate for most subjects in the first cohort. For most TCR sequences rarity was the rule, although some public TCRs occurred in many donors.

This clone appeared once. Its cognate antigen is unknown. After removal of 6 bases from V and 6 bases from J, the junction contained 8 bases not matched to a gene. The V gene's germline CDR1 is LNHDA and CDR2 SQIVND (reference sequence). This CDR3 region has 15 residues. It was with 60 Vbeta and 13 Jbeta primers that the PCR ran. Generated by immunoSEQ multiplex PCR, the TCRdb table keeps only in-frame clones and is missing some. This sample has some 190,000 clones, with over 80% found just once. The V call is TRBV19, the J call TRBJ1-2; 12 nucleotides match TRBD1. Sequenced material: PBMCs. This receptor was taken from a boy between 2 and 10 years old in good health and CMV-seronegative. This CDR3 is CASSPGQGAGDGYTF. The DNA of the CDR3 is TGTGCCAGTAGCCCGGGACAGGGGGCAGGGGATGGCTACACCTTC.